This T cell receptor beta chain was identified in a study of cytomegalovirus exposure and HLA in healthy donors. Trimming took 7 bases from V and 4 from J, leaving 13 bases between them. Germline V gives CDR1 LNHDA, CDR2 SQIVND (reference sequence). The CDR3 has 14 residues. Amplification used 60 Vbeta primers and 13 Jbeta primers. Sequenced by immunoSEQ multiplex PCR; TCRdb stores in-frame clones only, minus some. In the table there are around 150,000 clones, around 80% of which are singletons. Material for sequencing was PBMCs. The receptor's source is a male donor in good health and CMV-seropositive. The V gene is TRBV19, the J gene TRBJ2-2; D is uncertain. The CDR3 bases are TGTGCCAGTAAACCAGTGTTGGTCACCGGGGAGCTGTTTTTT. Translated: CASKPVLVTGELFF.